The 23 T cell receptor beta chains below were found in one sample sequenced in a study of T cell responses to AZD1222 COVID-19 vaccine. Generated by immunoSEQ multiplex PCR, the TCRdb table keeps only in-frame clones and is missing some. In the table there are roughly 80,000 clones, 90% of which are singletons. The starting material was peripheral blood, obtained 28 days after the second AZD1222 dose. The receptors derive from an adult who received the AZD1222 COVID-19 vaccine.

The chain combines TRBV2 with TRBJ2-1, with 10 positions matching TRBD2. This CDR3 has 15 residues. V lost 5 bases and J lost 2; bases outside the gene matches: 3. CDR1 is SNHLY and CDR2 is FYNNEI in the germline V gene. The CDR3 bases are TGTGCCAGCAGTACCGGACTAGCGGCCTACAATGAGCAGTTCTTC. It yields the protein CASSTGLAAYNEQFF.

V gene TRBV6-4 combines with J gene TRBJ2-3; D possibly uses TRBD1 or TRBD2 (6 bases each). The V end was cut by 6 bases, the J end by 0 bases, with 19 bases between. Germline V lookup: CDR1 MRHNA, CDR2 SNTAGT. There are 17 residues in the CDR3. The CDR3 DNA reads TGTGCCAGCAGGAAAAGGGGGGCGGACGGGAGCACAGATACGCAGTATTTT. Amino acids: CASRKRGADGSTDTQYF.

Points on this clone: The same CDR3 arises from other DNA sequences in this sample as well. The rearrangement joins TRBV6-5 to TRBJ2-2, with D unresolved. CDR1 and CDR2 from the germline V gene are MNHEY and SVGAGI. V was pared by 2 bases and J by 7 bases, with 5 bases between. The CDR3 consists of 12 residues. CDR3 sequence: CASSYSGGELFF. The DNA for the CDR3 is TGTGCCAGCAGTTACAGTGGCGGGGAGCTGTTTTTT.

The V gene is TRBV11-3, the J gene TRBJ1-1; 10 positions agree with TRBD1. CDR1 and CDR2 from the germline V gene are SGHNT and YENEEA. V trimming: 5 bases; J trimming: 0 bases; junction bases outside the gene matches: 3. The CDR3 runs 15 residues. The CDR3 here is CASSDRGQVNTEAFF. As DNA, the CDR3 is TGTGCCAGCAGCGACAGGGGGCAGGTGAACACTGAAGCTTTCTTT.

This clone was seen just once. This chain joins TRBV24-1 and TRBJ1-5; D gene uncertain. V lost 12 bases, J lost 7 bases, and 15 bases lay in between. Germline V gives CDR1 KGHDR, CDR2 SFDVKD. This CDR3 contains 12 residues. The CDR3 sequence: CASSRGNQPQHF. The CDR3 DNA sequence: TGTGCCTCCTCTCGCGGAAACCAGCCCCAGCATTTT.

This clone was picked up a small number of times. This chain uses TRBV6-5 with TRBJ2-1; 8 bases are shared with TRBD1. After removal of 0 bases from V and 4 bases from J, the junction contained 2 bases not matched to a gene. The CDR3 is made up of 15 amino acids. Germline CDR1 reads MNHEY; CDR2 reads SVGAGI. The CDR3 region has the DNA TGTGCCAGCAGTTACTCGACAGGGGCATACAATGAGCAGTTCTTC. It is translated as CASSYSTGAYNEQFF.

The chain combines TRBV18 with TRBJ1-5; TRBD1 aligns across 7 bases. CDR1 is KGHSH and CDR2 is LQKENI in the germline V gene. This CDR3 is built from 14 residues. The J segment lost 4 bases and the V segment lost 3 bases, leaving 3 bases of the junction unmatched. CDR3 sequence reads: CASSPGGQNQPQHF. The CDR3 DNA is TGTGCCAGCTCACCTGGGGGACAGAATCAGCCCCAGCATTTT.

The CDR3 DNA follows: TGTGCCAGCTCACCGGGCCCGGGCCGGGAAGCTTTCTTT. Translating it yields CASSPGPGREAFF. The chain carries TRBV18 and TRBJ1-1; no definite D call. The germline CDR1 and CDR2 sequences are KGHSH and LQKENI. V was cut by 3 bases and J by 8 bases, with 13 bases left in between. The CDR3 extends over 13 amino acids.

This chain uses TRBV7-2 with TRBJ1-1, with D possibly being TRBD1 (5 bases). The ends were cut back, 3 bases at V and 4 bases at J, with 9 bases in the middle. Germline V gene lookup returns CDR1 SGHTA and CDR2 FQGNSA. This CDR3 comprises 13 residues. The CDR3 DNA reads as TGTGCCAGCAGCTTGGACATGACCACTGAAGCTTTCTTT. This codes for CASSLDMTTEAFF. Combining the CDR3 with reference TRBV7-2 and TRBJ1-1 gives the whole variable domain GAGVSQSPSNKVTEKGKDVELRCDPISGHTALYWYRQSLGQGLEFLIYFQGNSAPDKSGLPSDRFSAERTGGSVSTLTIQRTQQEDSAVYLCASSLDMTTEAFFGQGTRLTVV.

As DNA, the CDR3 is TGCGCCAGCAGCCTCGAGCCCCGTTGGGACCAGCCCCAGCATTTT. It specifies CASSLEPRWDQPQHF. The chain recombines TRBV4-3 with TRBJ1-5, with D maybe TRBD1 (5 bases). V was shortened by 4 bases and J by 7 bases, with 17 bases between the two germline ends. This CDR3 is 15 amino acids long. Germline lookup yields CDR1 LGHNA and CDR2 YSLEER.

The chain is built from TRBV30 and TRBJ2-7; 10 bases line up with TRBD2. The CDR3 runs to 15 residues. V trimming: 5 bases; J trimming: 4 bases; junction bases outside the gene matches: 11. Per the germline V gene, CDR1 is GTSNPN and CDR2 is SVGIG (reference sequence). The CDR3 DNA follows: TGTGCCTGGGACTCGAGGCTAGCGGGAGCATACGAGCAGTACTTC. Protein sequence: CAWDSRLAGAYEQYF.

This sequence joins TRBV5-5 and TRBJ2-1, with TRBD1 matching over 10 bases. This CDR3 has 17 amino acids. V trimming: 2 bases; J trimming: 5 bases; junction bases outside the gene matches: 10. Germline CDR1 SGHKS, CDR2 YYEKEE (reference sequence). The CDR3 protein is CASSLKGAGTGDNEQFF. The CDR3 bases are TGTGCCAGCAGCTTAAAGGGCGCCGGGACAGGGGACAATGAGCAGTTCTTC.

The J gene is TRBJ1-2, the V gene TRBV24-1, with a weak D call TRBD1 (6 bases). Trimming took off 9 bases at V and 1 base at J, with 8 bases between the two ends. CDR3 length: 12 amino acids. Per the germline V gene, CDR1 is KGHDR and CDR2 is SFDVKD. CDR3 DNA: TGTGCCACCCTGGACAGTAACTATGGCTACACCTTC. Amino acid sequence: CATLDSNYGYTF.

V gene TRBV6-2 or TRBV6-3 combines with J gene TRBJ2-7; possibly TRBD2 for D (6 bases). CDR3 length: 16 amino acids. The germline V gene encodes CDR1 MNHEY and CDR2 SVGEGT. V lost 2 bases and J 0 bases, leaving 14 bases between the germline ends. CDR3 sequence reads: CASSYGGSGFSYEQYF. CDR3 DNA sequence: TGTGCCAGCAGTTACGGTGGTAGCGGATTCTCCTACGAGCAGTACTTC.

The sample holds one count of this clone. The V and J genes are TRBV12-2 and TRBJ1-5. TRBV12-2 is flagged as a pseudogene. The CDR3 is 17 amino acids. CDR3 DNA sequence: TGTGCAAGTCGCTTAAGCTGTCTCTGGCGCTACCGGCAGCCCCAGCATTTT. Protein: CASRLSCLWRYRQPQHF.

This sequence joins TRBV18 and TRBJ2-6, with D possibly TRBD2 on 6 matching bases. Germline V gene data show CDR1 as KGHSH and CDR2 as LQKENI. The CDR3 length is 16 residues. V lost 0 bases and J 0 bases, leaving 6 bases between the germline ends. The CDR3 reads CASSPPGSSGANVLTF. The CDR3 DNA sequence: TGTGCCAGCTCACCACCCGGGAGCTCTGGGGCCAACGTCCTGACTTTC.

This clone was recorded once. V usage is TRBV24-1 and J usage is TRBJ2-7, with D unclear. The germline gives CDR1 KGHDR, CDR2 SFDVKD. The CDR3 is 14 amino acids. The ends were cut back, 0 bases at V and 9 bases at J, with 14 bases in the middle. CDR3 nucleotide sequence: TGTGCCACCAGTGATTTGCTTCGTGCTTATGGGCAGTACTTC. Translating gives CATSDLLRAYGQYF.

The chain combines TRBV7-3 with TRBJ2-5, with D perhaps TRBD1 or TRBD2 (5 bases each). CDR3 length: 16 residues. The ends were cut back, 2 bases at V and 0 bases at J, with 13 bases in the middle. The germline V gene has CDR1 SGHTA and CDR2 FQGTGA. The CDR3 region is CASSLGGNGNQETQYF. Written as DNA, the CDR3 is TGTGCCAGCAGCTTAGGGGGAAACGGGAACCAAGAGACCCAGTACTTC.

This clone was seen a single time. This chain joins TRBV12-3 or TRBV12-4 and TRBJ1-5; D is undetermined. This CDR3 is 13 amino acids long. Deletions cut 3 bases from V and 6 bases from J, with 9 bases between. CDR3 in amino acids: CASSFRRCQPQHF. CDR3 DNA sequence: TGTGCCAGCAGTTTTCGGCGGTGTCAGCCCCAGCATTTT.

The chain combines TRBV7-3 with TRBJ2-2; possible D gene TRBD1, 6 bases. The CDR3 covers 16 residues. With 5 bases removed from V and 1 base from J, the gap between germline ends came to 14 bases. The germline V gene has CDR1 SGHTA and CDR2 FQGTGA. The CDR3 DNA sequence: TGTGCCAGCAGCCCAAATGGCAGGGGGAACACCGGGGAGCTGTTTTTT. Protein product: CASSPNGRGNTGELFF.

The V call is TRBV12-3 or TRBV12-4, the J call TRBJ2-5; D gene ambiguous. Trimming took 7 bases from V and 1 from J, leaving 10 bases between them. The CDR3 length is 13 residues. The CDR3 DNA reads TGTGCCAGCACCACCCGGGTCCAAGAGACCCAGTACTTC. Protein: CASTTRVQETQYF.

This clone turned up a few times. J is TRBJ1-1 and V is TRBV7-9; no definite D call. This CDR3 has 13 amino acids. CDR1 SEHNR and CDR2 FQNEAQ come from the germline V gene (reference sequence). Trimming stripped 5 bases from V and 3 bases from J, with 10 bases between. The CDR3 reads CASSPRFYTEAFF. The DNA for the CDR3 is TGTGCCAGCAGCCCCAGGTTTTACACTGAAGCTTTCTTT. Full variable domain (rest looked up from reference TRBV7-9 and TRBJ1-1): DTGVSQNPRHKITKRGQNVTFRCDPISEHNRLYWYRQTLGQGPEFLTYFQNEAQLEKSRLLSDRFSAERPKGSFSTLEIQRTEQGDSAMYLCASSPRFYTEAFFGQGTRLTVV.

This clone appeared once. Here the CDR3 DNA reads TGTGCCAGCAGTCGGGGACATCTTGGCTACACCTTC. Its translation is CASSRGHLGYTF. The chain has TRBV6-5 and TRBJ1-2; TRBD1 might be the D (6 bases). The CDR3 has 12 amino acids. Between the trimmed V and J ends, which lost 5 bases and 7 bases, there was a span of 11 bases. The V gene's germline CDR1 is MNHEY and CDR2 SVGAGI.